The source of this TCR beta chain is a study of molecular identifiers for immune sequencing clone quantification. Overall study results and limits: Even with some 990,000 naive cells present, spiked Jurkat TCR RNA from one cell was reportedly detectable. Should identical TCR molecules share a barcode, the sizes of highly expanded clones could be underestimated.

For naive CD8 T cells, sorting used the CD8+CD4-CCR7+CD45RA+ phenotype. Previously described methods with listed TCR primers produced the bulk TCR libraries. TCRdb called the PCR reads again in MiXCR, with one record for every CDR3 protein. Of over 550,000 distinct CDR3 sequences listed, roughly 25% are singletons. This clonotype was seen more than once but under ten times. Its target is not known. Germline V gene lookup returns CDR1 DFQATT and CDR2 SNEGSKA (reference sequence). The CDR3 totals 14 residues. Trimming removed 0 bases at V and 7 bases at J, with 13 bases between. The rearrangement uses TRBV20-1 and TRBJ2-1, with D perhaps being TRBD1 or TRBD2 (5 bases each). The clonotype comes from a human donor in good health. Some libraries in this study had Jurkat cell RNA spiked in. Sequenced: naive CD8+ T cells from blood, with Jurkat cell RNA spiked in. Subset specified: FACS-sorted CD8+CD4-CCR7+CD45RA+ naive T cells. CDR3 protein: CSARDVLEGNEQFF. CDR3 DNA: TGCAGTGCTAGAGATGTACTAGAGGGGAATGAGCAGTTCTTC.